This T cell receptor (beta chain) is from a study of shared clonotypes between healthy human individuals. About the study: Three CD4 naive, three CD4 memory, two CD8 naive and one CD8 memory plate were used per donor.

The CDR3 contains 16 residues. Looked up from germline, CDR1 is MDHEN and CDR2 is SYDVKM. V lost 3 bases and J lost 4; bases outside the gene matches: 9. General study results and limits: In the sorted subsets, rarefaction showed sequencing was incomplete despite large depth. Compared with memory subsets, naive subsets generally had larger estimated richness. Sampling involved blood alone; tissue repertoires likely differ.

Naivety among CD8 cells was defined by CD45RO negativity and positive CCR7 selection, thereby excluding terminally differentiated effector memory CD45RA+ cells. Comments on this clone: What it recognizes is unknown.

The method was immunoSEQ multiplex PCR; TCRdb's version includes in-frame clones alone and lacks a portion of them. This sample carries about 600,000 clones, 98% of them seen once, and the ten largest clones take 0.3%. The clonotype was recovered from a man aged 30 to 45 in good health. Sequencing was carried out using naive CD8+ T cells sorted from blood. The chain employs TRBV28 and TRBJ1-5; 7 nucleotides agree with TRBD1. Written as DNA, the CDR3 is TGTGCCAGCAGTTTCTTTTGGGACAGCTCTAATCAGCCCCAGCATTTT. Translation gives CASSFFWDSSNQPQHF.